This T cell receptor beta chain was sequenced during a study of T cell responses to AZD1222 COVID-19 vaccine. Study results and caveats: At 160-218 and 743-854, vaccine-associated CD4 TCRs were dominant, and they spanned spike. Females made up more of the donors, who were largely white British, and clonal diversity may have come out too low. Repertoire sampling was restricted to post-peak T cell response timepoints.

In the case of this clone: Its antigen is undetermined.

This table comes from immunoSEQ multiplex PCR, and its TCRdb copy is limited to in-frame clones, with some not included. The sample records roughly 100,000 clones, more than 85% being singletons. Trimming stripped 2 bases from V and 2 bases from J, with 11 bases between. CDR3 length equals 15 residues. The V gene's germline CDR1 is SGHRS and CDR2 YFSETQ. V gene TRBV5-1 combines with J gene TRBJ1-5, with a weak D call TRBD1 (6 bases). This receptor was taken from an adult in good health. Sequencing was performed on peripheral blood, taken on day 0 of AZD1222 vaccination. The CDR3 DNA reads as TGCGCCAGCAGCTTATCGGGGGGCGGCAATCAGCCCCAGCATTTT. Translation: CASSLSGGGNQPQHF.